The TCR beta chain under discussion was sequenced for a study of blood T cell repertoires in COVID-19. Study-level information: Collection of acute and convalescent COVID-19 samples took place in the United States, Italy and Spain. PBMCs, B-cell-depleted T cells, or T cells provided the cDNA or gDNA that made up the material.

This clone has more than one count but fewer than ten. In the study's own analysis: It was from reference gene primer amplification that nucleated cell counts were estimated. Produced via immunoSEQ multiplex PCR; TCRdb's table is partial and in-frame only. V, J and clone size are those of that table, while D and trimming were read from the DNA. The data hold 60,000 or so clones, with around 80% observed a single time. The Seattle patients joined while their infection was active and were tracked longitudinally afterward. Trimming took off 2 bases at V and 5 bases at J, with 13 bases between the two ends. The CDR3 is 14 amino acids. Germline assignment: CDR1 SEHNR and CDR2 FQNEAQ (reference sequence).

Sequencing was done on a sample of peripheral blood. The chain links TRBV7-9 to TRBJ2-7; no firm D call. This sequence was found in a man aged 25-45 years with COVID-19, enrolled during active disease. The CDR3 bases are TGTGCCAGCAGCTTAAGCCCACTCGTGGACGAGCAGTACTTC. This sequence encodes CASSLSPLVDEQYF.